This TCR beta chain stems from a study of PD-1 blockade in classical Hodgkin lymphoma. Study-wide context: Intravenous infusions of nivolumab 3 mg/kg reached patients every 2 weeks. Points from the study as a whole: For complete responders, baseline diversity was comparable to that of newly diagnosed patients.

The assay was immunoSEQ multiplex PCR, and TCRdb's table has in-frame clones only and misses some. The sample records around 30,000 clones, 80% to 95% being singletons. Described time point: cycle 4 day 1 (C4D1), after less than 7 weeks of nivolumab. Every patient was affected by relapse after autologous stem cell transplantation, while exposure to brentuximab vedotin was not uniform. Magnetic negative selection served to purify CD4+ T cells out of PBMCs that had been thawed. This CDR3 comprises 11 residues. Trimming stripped 1 base from V and 4 bases from J, with 4 bases between. CDR1 is DFQATT, CDR2 SNEGSKA, per germline (reference sequence). This clone showed up just once. Antigen specificity is unknown.

This chain links TRBV20-1 with TRBJ2-5, with D uncertain. The source was CD4+ T cells from blood, collected before the fourth cycle of nivolumab. The clonotype comes from a human donor with classical Hodgkin lymphoma. Here the CDR3 reads CSARVVETQYF. CDR3 in DNA: TGCAGTGCTAGAGTTGTAGAGACCCAGTACTTC.